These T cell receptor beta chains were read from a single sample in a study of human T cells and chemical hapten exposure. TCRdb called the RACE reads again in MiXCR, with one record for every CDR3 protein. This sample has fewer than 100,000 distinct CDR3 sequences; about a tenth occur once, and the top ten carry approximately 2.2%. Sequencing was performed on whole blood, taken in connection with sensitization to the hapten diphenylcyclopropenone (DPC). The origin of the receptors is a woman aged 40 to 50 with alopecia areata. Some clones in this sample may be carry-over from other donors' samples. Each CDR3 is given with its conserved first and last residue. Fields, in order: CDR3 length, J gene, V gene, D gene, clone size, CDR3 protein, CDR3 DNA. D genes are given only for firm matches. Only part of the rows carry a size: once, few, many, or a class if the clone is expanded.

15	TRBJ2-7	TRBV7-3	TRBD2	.	CASRPTSGRSYEQYF	TGTGCCAGCAGACCCACTAGCGGACGCTCCTACGAGCAGTACTTC
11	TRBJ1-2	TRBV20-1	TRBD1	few	CSARQGSGYTF	TGCAGTGCCCGACAGGGGAGCGGCTACACCTTC
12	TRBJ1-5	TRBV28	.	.	CASSLGGWPQHF	TGTGCCAGCAGTTTGGGAGGGTGGCCCCAGCATTTT
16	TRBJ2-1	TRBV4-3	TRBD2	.	CASSQGRTSLGGEQFF	TGCGCCAGCAGCCAAGGACGGACTAGCCTGGGTGGGGAGCAGTTCTTC
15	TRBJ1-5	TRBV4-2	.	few	CASSPGGGGDQPQHF	TGTGCCAGCAGCCCTGGGGGGGGAGGAGACCAGCCCCAGCATTTT
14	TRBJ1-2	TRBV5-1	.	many	CASSSGEGYYGYTF	TGCGCCAGCAGCTCAGGGGAAGGATACTATGGCTACACCTTC
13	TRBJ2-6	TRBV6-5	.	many	CASWGGGANVLTF	TGTGCCTCCTGGGGTGGTGGGGCCAACGTCCTGACTTTC
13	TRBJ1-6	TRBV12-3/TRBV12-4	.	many	CASSFDANSPLHF	TGTGCCAGCAGTTTTGACGCTAATTCACCCCTCCACTTT
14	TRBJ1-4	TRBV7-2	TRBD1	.	CASSRDRGYEKLFF	TGTGCCAGCAGCCGGGACAGGGGATACGAAAAACTGTTTTTT
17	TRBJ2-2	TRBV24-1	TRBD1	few	CATSDPAGQGNTGELFF	TGTGCCACCAGTGATCCTGCGGGACAGGGTAACACCGGGGAGCTGTTTTTT
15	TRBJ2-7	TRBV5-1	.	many	CASSMGELVSYEQYF	TGCGCCAGCAGCATGGGGGAACTAGTCTCCTACGAGCAGTACTTC
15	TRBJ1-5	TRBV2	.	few	CASDAVPENNQPQHF	TGTGCCAGCGACGCCGTCCCCGAGAACAATCAGCCCCAGCATTTT
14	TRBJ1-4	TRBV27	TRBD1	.	CASSPGTANEKLFF	TGTGCCAGCAGTCCCGGGACAGCGAATGAAAAACTGTTTTTT
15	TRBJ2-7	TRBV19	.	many	CASSMTGLSSYEQYF	TGTGCCAGTAGTATGACCGGACTCAGCTCCTACGAGCAGTACTTC
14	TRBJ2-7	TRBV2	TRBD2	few	CASSGTSQSYEQYF	TGTGCCAGCAGTGGGACTAGCCAGTCCTACGAGCAGTACTTC
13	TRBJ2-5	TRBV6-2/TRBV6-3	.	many	CASSYSLEETQYF	TGTGCCAGCAGTTACTCGTTGGAAGAGACCCAGTACTTC
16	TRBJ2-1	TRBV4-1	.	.	CASSQAGVLALSEQFF	TGCGCCAGCAGCCAAGCGGGGGTACTAGCCCTCTCCGAGCAGTTCTTC
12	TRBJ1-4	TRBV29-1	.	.	CSATAQGEKLFF	TGCAGCGCCACCGCTCAAGGTGAAAAACTGTTTTTT
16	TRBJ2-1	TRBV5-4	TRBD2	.	CASSRRRLAGDNEQFF	TGTGCCAGCAGCCGGCGGCGGCTAGCGGGAGACAATGAGCAGTTCTTC
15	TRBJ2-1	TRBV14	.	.	CASSRGRGSYNEQFF	TGTGCCAGCAGCCGAGGAAGAGGCTCCTACAATGAGCAGTTCTTC
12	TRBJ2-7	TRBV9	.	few	CASSGSGYEQYF	TGTGCCAGCAGCGGATCGGGCTACGAGCAGTACTTC
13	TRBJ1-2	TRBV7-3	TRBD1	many	CASSSTGGYGYTF	TGTGCCAGCAGCTCAACAGGGGGCTATGGCTACACCTTC
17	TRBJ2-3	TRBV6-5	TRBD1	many	CASSYFGQGVITDTQYF	TGTGCCAGCAGTTACTTTGGGCAGGGGGTCATCACAGATACGCAGTATTTT
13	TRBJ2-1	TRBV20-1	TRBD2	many	CSAALAGGNEQFF	TGCAGTGCCGCCCTAGCGGGAGGGAATGAGCAGTTCTTC
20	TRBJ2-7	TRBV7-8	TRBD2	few	CASSQTGGWTSGTLTYEQYF	TGTGCCAGCAGCCAGACCGGGGGTTGGACTAGCGGGACACTTACCTACGAGCAGTACTTC
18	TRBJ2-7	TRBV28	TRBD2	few	CASRPRPGLRLGLYEQYF	TGTGCCAGCAGGCCAAGGCCGGGACTACGATTGGGGCTATACGAGCAGTACTTC
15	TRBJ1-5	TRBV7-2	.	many	CASSPRGYSNQPQHF	TGTGCCAGCAGCCCCAGGGGTTATAGCAATCAGCCCCAGCATTTT
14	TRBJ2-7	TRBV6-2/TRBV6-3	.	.	CASRPSDGYYEQYF	TGTGCCAGCAGGCCATCGGACGGGTACTACGAGCAGTACTTC
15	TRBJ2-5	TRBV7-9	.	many	CASSNRLVGQETQYF	TGTGCCAGCAGCAATCGACTAGTAGGACAAGAGACCCAGTACTTC
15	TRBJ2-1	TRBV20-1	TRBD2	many	CSALVPGLAVNEQFF	TGCAGTGCTCTGGTACCGGGACTAGCGGTAAATGAGCAGTTCTTC
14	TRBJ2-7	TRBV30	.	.	CAWSSAGGLVEQYF	TGTGCCTGGAGTTCAGCCGGAGGGTTAGTCGAGCAGTACTTC
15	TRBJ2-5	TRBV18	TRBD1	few	CASSLQDRVQETQYF	TGTGCCAGCTCACTCCAGGACAGGGTCCAAGAGACCCAGTACTTC
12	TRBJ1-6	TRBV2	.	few	CASRTAASPLHF	TGTGCCAGCAGGACGGCGGCTTCACCCCTCCACTTT
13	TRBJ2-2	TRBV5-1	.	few	CASEEGNTGELFF	TGCGCCAGCGAAGAGGGGAACACCGGGGAGCTGTTTTTT
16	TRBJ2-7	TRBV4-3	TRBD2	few	CASSFRLANMNYEQYF	TGCGCCAGCAGCTTCAGACTAGCCAATATGAACTACGAGCAGTACTTC
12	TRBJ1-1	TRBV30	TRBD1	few	CAWGQEYTEAFF	TGTGCCTGGGGACAGGAGTACACTGAAGCTTTCTTT
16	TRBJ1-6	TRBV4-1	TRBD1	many	CASSQDRVSYNSPLHF	TGCGCCAGCAGCCAGGACAGGGTTTCCTATAATTCACCCCTCCACTTT
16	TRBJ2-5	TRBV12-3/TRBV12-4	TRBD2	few	CASSLTSGRSQETQYF	TGTGCCAGCAGTCTCACTAGCGGAAGATCCCAAGAGACCCAGTACTTC
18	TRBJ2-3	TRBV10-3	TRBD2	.	CAIRDLSRGAVVTDTQYF	TGTGCCATCAGGGACTTGTCGCGGGGGGCCGTAGTAACAGATACGCAGTATTTT
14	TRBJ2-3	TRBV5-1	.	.	CASSLAQRTDTQYF	TGCGCCAGCAGCTTGGCCCAGCGCACAGATACGCAGTATTTT
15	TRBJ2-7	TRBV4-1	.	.	CASSQDDGSSYEQYF	TGCGCCAGCAGCCAAGATGACGGGAGCTCCTACGAGCAGTACTTC
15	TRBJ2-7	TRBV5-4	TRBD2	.	CASSLGLADSREQYF	TGTGCCAGCAGCTTGGGGCTAGCGGATTCACGTGAGCAGTACTTC
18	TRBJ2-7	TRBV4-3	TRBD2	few	CASSQEGGLAGPAYEQYF	TGCGCCAGCAGCCAAGAAGGGGGACTAGCGGGTCCGGCCTACGAGCAGTACTTC
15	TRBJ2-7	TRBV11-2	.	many	CASSRDLLPSYEQYF	TGTGCCAGCAGCCGGGACCTCCTCCCCTCCTACGAGCAGTACTTC